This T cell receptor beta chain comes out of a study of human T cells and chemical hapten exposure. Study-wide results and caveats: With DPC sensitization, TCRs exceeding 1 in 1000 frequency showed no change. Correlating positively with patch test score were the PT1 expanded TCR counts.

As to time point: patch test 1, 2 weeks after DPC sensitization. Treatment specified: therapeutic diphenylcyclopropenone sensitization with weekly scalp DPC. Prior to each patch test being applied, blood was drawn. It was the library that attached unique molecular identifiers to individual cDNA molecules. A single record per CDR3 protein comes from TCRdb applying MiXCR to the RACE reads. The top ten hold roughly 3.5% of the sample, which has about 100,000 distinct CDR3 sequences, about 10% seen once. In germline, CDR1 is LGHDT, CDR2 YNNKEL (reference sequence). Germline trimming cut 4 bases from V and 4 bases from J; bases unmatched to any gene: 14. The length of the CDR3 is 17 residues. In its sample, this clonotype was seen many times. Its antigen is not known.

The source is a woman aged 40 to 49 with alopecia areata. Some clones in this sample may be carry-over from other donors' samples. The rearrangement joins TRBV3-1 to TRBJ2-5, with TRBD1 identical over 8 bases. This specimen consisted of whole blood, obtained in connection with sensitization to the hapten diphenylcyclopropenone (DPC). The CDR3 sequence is CASSPGTGRQGRETQYF. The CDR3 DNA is TGTGCCAGCAGCCCGGGGACAGGACGCCAGGGGAGAGAGACCCAGTACTTC.